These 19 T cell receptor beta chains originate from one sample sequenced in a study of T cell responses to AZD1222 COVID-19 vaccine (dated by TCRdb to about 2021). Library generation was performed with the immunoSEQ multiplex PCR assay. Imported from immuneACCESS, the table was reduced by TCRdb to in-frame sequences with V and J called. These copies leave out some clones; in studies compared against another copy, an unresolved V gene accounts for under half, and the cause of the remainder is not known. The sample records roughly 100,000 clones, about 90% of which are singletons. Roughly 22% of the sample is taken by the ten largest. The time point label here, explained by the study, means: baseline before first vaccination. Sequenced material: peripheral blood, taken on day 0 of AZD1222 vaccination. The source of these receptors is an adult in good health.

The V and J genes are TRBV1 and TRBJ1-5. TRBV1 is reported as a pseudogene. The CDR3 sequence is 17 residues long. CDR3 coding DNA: TGCACCAGCAGCCAAGGACGGCTACAATATAGCAATCAGCCCCAGCATTTT. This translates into CTSSQGRLQYSNQPQHF.

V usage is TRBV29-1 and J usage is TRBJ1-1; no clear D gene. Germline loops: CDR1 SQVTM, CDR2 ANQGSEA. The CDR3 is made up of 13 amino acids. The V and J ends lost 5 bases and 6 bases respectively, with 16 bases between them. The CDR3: CSVQLLLRAEAFF. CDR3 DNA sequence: TGCAGCGTTCAACTATTACTCCGGGCTGAAGCTTTCTTT.

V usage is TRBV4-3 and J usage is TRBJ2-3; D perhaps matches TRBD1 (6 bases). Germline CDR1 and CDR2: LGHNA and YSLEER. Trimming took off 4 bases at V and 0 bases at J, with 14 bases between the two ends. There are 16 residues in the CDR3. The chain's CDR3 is CASSPLLQGSTDTQYF. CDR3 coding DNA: TGCGCCAGCAGCCCCTTGCTACAGGGCAGCACAGATACGCAGTATTTT.

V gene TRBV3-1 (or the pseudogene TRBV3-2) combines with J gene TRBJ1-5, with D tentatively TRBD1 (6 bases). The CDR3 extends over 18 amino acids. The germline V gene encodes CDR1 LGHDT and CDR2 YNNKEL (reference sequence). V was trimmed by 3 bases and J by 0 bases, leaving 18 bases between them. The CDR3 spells CASSQGGQRLYSNQPQHF. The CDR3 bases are TGTGCCAGCAGCCAGGGCGGACAGCGCCTTTATAGCAATCAGCCCCAGCATTTT.

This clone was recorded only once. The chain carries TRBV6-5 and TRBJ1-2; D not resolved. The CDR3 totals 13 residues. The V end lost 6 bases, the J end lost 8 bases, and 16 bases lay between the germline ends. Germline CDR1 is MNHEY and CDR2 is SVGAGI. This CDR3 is CASRSVEVRGYTF. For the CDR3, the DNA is TGTGCCAGCAGATCAGTCGAGGTGCGGGGCTACACCTTC.

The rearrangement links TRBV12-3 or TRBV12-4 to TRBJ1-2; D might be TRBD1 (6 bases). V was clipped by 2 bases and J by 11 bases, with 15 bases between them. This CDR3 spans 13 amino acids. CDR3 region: CASSLRQGTRYTF. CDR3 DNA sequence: TGTGCCAGCAGTTTAAGGCAGGGGACCCGATACACCTTC.

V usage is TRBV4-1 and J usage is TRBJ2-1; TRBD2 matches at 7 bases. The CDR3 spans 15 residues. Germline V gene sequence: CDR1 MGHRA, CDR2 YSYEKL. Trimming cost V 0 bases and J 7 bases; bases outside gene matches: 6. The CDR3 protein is CASSQERRGFNEQFF. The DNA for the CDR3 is TGCGCCAGCAGCCAAGAAAGGCGGGGGTTTAATGAGCAGTTCTTC.

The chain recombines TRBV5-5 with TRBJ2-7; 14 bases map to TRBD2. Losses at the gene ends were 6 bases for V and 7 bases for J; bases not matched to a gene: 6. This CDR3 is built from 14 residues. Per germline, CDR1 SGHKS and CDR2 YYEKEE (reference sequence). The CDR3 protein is CASTKGLAGGEQYF. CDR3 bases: TGTGCCAGCACCAAAGGACTAGCGGGAGGAGAGCAGTACTTC.

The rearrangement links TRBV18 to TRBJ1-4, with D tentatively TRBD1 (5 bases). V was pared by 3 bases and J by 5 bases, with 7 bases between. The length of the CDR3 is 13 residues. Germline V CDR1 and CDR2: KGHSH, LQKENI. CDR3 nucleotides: TGTGCCAGCTCACCGGGGGGAAATGAAAAACTGTTTTTT. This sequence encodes CASSPGGNEKLFF.

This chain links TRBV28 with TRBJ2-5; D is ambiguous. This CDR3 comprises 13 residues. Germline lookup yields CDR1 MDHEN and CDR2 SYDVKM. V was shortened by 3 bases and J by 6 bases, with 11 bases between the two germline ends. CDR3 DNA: TGTGCCAGCAGTTTCCGCGAGGAGAAGACCCAGTACTTC. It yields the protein CASSFREEKTQYF.

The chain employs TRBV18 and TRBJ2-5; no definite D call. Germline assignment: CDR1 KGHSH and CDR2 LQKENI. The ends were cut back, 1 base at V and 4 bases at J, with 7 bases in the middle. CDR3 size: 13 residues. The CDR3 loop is CASSPQLLETQYF. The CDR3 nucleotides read TGTGCCAGCTCACCACAGCTGTTAGAGACCCAGTACTTC.

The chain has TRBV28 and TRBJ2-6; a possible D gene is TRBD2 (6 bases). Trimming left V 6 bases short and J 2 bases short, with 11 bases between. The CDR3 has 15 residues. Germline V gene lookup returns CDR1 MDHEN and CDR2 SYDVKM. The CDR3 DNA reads TGTGCCAGCAGGGACGGGGGAACTGGGGCCAACGTCCTGACTTTC. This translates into CASRDGGTGANVLTF.

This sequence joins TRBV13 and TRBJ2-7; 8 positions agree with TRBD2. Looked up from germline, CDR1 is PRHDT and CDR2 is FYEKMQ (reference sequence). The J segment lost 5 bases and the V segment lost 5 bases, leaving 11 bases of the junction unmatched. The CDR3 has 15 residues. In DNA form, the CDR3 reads TGTGCCAGCAGCCAATATCTAGCGGGCGACAACGAGCAGTACTTC. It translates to CASSQYLAGDNEQYF.

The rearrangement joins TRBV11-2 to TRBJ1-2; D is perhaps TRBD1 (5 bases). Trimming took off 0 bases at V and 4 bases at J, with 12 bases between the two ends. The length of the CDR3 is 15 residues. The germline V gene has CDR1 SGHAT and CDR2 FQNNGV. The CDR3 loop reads CASSLEAGSTYGYTF. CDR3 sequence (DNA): TGTGCCAGCAGCTTAGAGGCAGGGAGCACCTATGGCTACACCTTC.

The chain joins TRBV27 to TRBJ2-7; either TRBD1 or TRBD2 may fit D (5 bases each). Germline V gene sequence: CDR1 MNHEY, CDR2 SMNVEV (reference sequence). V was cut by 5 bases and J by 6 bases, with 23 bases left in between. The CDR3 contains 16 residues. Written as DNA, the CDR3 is TGTGCCAGCAGTACTTACCCCGGGGCCATTTCCGGCGAGCAGTACTTC. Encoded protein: CASSTYPGAISGEQYF.

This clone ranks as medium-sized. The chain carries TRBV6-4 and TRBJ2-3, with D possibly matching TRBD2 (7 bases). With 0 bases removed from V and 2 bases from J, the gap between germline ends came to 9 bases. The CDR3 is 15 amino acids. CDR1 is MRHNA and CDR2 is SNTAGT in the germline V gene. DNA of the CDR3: TGTGCCAGCAGTGACTCGGGGGGGGCCACAGATACGCAGTATTTT. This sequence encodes CASSDSGGATDTQYF.

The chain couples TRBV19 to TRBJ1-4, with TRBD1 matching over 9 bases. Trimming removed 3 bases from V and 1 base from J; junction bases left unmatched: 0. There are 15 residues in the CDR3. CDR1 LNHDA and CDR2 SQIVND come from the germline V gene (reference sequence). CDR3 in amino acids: CASSMTGGTNEKLFF. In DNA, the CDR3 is TGTGCCAGTAGTATGACAGGGGGAACTAATGAAAAACTGTTTTTT.

The CDR3 is CASSAPGQAFF. The CDR3 DNA follows: TGTGCCAGCAGTGCCCCAGGGCAGGCTTTCTTT. The rearrangement uses TRBV25-1 and TRBJ1-1; possible D gene TRBD1, 5 bases. CDR3 length: 11 amino acids. V dropped 4 bases and J dropped 11 bases, with 11 bases sitting between them. Germline loops: CDR1 MGHDK, CDR2 SYGVNS. Drawing the rest from reference TRBV25-1 and TRBJ1-1, the complete variable domain is EADIYQTPRYLVIGTGKKITLECSQTMGHDKMYWYQQDPGMELHLIHYSYGVNSTEKGDLSSESTVSRIRTEHFPLTLESARPSHTSQYLCASSAPGQAFFGQGTRLTVV.

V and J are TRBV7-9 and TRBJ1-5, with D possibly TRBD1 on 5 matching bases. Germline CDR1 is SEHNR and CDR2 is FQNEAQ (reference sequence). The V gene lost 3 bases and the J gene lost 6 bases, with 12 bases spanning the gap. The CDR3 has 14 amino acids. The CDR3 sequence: CASSFRDVFQPQHF. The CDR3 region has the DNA TGTGCCAGCAGCTTCAGGGACGTCTTTCAGCCCCAGCATTTT.